The 8 T cell receptor delta chains below all came from one sample that was sequenced in a study of gamma-delta T cells after stem cell transplantation. TCRdb reanalysed the RT-PCR reads with CATT. The sample holds about 3,000 delta-chain clones; more than 7% are singletons and the top ten take under 9.5%. Sequencing was done on a sample of gamma-delta T cells. The receptor set was obtained from a human donor. It is not recorded whose cells these are; they may come from a transplant donor.

On this clone: The sample has other DNA sequences that encode this CDR3 too. This chain connects TRDV1 to TRDJ1, with 7 bases that match TRDD3. V was pared by 0 bases and J by 5 bases, with 6 bases of the junction left unmatched. The CDR3 extends over 15 amino acids. Germline CDR1 TSWWSYY, CDR2 QGS. Here the CDR3 reads CALGELVLLGDKLIF. In DNA, the CDR3 is TGTGCTCTTGGGGAACTAGTATTACTGGGGGATAAACTCATCTTT.

The sample holds a few counts of this clone. The chain links TRDV2 to TRDJ1, with 9 bases lining up with TRDD2. The germline V gene encodes CDR1 GEAIGNYY and CDR2 EKD. The V gene end was trimmed by 3 bases and the J gene end by 3 bases; junction bases not matched to a gene: 25. This CDR3 region has 21 residues. CDR3 bases: TGTGCCTGTGACGGTCCCTTCCTACCCCTAGTACTGCTGGGGCTCGCCGATAAACTCATCTTT. Protein product: CACDGPFLPLVLLGLADKLIF.

This clone is labeled as large (0.1 to 1%). This specimen includes other DNA sequences encoding the same CDR3. J is TRDJ1 and V is TRDV2; 11 nucleotides agree with TRDD3. Germline V gene data show CDR1 as GEAIGNYY and CDR2 as EKD. The CDR3 extends over 20 amino acids. V lost 0 bases and J lost 1; bases outside the gene matches: 15. For the CDR3, the DNA is TGTGCCTGTGACACCGTACGCCTGGGGGATACTGAGGGAACCACCGATAAACTCATCTTT. Amino acid sequence: CACDTVRLGDTEGTTDKLIF.

On this clone itself: A far larger clone is just one base off, so this is likely a read error. V gene TRDV2 combines with J gene TRDJ2; perhaps TRDD3 as D (6 bases). The CDR3 has 16 residues. CDR1 is GEAIGNYY and CDR2 is EKD in the germline V gene. With 3 bases removed from V and 0 bases from J, the gap between germline ends came to 13 bases. The CDR3 loop reads CACDSMGGTLTAQLFF. The CDR3 DNA sequence: TGTGCCTGTGACTCCATGGGGGGTACTTTGACAGCACAACTCTTCTTT.

About this clone itself: Only one base separates this from a far larger clonotype, so it likely reflects a read error. The genes are TRDV2 and TRDJ3; TRDD3 agrees at 9 bases. This CDR3 spans 20 amino acids. Germline V gene data show CDR1 as GEAIGNYY and CDR2 as EKD. CDR3 residues: CACDTLTGGPGSWGTRQMFF. Here the CDR3 DNA reads TGTGCCTGTGACACCCTTACTGGGGGACCCGGCTCCTGGGGCACCCGACAGATGTTTTTC.

In its sample, this clone ranks as medium-sized. The chain uses TRDV1 and TRDJ1; 10 bases are shared with TRDD3. In germline, CDR1 is TSWWSYY, CDR2 QGS. J gave up 3 bases and V 2 bases, and 27 bases lay outside the gene matches. The length of the CDR3 is 23 residues. CDR3 in DNA: TGTGCTCTTGGGGAAAGCGAGCCCACTTCATTCCGACGGTGGGGGATACCGCCCGATAAACTCATCTTT. Its translation is CALGESEPTSFRRWGIPPDKLIF.

This clone came up a few times. The chain joins TRDV1 to TRDJ1, with 7 positions matching TRDD3. V was clipped by 0 bases and J by 0 bases; unmatched bases: 10. Germline lookup yields CDR1 TSWWSYY and CDR2 QGS. This CDR3 is 18 amino acids long. CDR3 amino acids: CALGELWITGAYTDKLIF. The CDR3 DNA sequence: TGTGCTCTTGGGGAACTTTGGATTACTGGGGCGTACACCGATAAACTCATCTTT.

This clone was observed a few times. A far larger clone is a single base away, which makes a read error likely. Other DNA sequences from this sample encode an identical CDR3 as well. The chain employs TRDV2 and TRDJ1, with 7 bases lining up with TRDD3. The ends lost 7 bases at V and 0 bases at J; junction bases unmatched: 25. This CDR3 has 20 amino acids. Germline V gene sequence: CDR1 GEAIGNYY, CDR2 EKD. CDR3: CACDTYWGLKGEPYTDKLIF. The CDR3, as DNA: TGTGCCTGCGATACGTACTGGGGACTTAAAGGGGAACCGTACACCGATAAACTCATCTTT.